The 17 T cell receptor beta chains reported below all come from one sample, sequenced in a study of T cell responses to AZD1222 COVID-19 vaccine. Libraries were prepared by immunoSEQ multiplex PCR; TCRdb keeps only in-frame clonotypes and omits some of them. The sample shows 170,000 or so clones, about 93% of them seen only once. This specimen was peripheral blood, taken 28 days after the second dose of the MenACWY control vaccine. These receptor sequences come from an adult who received the MenACWY meningococcal vaccine as a control.

The chain is built from TRBV18 and TRBJ1-1; 10 nucleotides agree with TRBD1. The junction had 5 bases not matched to a gene; V was cut back by 4 bases and J by 3 bases. Germline V gives CDR1 KGHSH, CDR2 LQKENI. The CDR3 is 15 amino acids. The CDR3 spells CASSLRQGADTEAFF. The CDR3 DNA reads TGTGCCAGCTCACTAAGACAGGGGGCGGACACTGAAGCTTTCTTT.

The chain links TRBV7-9 to TRBJ2-7; possibly TRBD1 or TRBD2 for D (5 bases each). V was shortened by 5 bases and J by 8 bases, with 16 bases between the two germline ends. This CDR3 is 13 amino acids long. The germline CDR1 and CDR2 sequences are SEHNR and FQNEAQ (reference sequence). The CDR3 region has the DNA TGTGCCAGCAGCCAGAGGGACGTTTTGAAGCAGTACTTC. This translates into CASSQRDVLKQYF.

This clone has only one observation. The chain carries TRBV4-1 and TRBJ1-6; D unresolved. Trimming removed 0 bases at V and 7 bases at J, with 10 bases between. This CDR3 spans 15 amino acids. CDR1 and CDR2 from the germline V gene are MGHRA and YSYEKL. The CDR3 spells CASSQEDGRNSPLHF. DNA of the CDR3: TGCGCCAGCAGCCAAGAGGACGGGAGGAATTCACCCCTCCACTTT.

Concerning this clone: The identical CDR3 is also encoded by other nucleotide sequences in the sample. The chain carries TRBV5-1 and TRBJ1-1; no clear D. Germline loops: CDR1 SGHRS, CDR2 YFSETQ. The CDR3 extends over 15 amino acids. V lost 0 bases to trimming and J lost 2 bases, with 11 bases between them. The DNA of the CDR3 is TGCGCCAGCAGCTTGGCCGCCGGGATCAACACTGAAGCTTTCTTT. Translated: CASSLAAGINTEAFF.

This chain links TRBV28 with TRBJ1-5, with D perhaps matching TRBD1 (5 bases). The CDR3 is 15 amino acids. Germline V gene sequence: CDR1 MDHEN, CDR2 SYDVKM. Trimming stripped 3 bases from V and 5 bases from J, with 14 bases between. CDR3 bases: TGTGCCAGCAGTTTTACAGGCCAGTGGGATCAGCCCCAGCATTTT. Amino acid sequence: CASSFTGQWDQPQHF.

J is TRBJ1-5 and V is TRBV2; tentative D call: TRBD1 (6 bases). The ends were cut back, 4 bases at V and 2 bases at J, with 12 bases in the middle. Per germline, CDR1 SNHLY and CDR2 FYNNEI. This CDR3 has 15 residues. The CDR3 here is CASSVQGKGNQPQHF. In DNA, the CDR3 is TGTGCCAGCAGTGTTCAGGGGAAGGGCAATCAGCCCCAGCATTTT.

A single count supports this clone. The chain combines TRBV2 with TRBJ1-6; TRBD1 is a possible D gene (5 bases). Germline CDR1 and CDR2: SNHLY and FYNNEI. This CDR3 region has 14 residues. Deletions cut 5 bases from V and 7 bases from J, with 12 bases between. The CDR3 loop is CASSLRGENSPLHF. CDR3 nucleotides: TGTGCCAGCAGTCTCCGGGGGGAAAATTCACCCCTCCACTTT.

The V gene is TRBV28, the J gene TRBJ1-2; TRBD1 aligns across 7 bases. V trimming: 1 base; J trimming: 4 bases; junction bases outside the gene matches: 0. Germline loops: CDR1 MDHEN, CDR2 SYDVKM. This CDR3 has 13 amino acids. The CDR3 loop is CASSLSGGYGYTF. The CDR3 DNA is TGTGCCAGCAGTTTATCAGGGGGCTATGGCTACACCTTC.

This chain uses TRBV5-1 with TRBJ2-2, with D tentatively TRBD1 (5 bases). Germline lookup yields CDR1 SGHRS and CDR2 YFSETQ. Trimming removed 5 bases at V and 0 bases at J, with 14 bases between. This CDR3 region has 16 residues. CDR3 sequence (DNA): TGCGCCAGCAGGTTAACAGGTACTGCGAACACCGGGGAGCTGTTTTTT. Protein sequence: CASRLTGTANTGELFF.

V usage is TRBV5-5 and J usage is TRBJ2-3, with 8 bases lining up with TRBD1. The germline V gene has CDR1 SGHKS and CDR2 YYEKEE (reference sequence). This CDR3 spans 16 amino acids. V dropped 0 bases and J dropped 1; count of bases not matched to a gene: 4. The CDR3 DNA reads as TGTGCCAGCAGCTTGGGGATGACAGGGGGCACAGATACGCAGTATTTT. As protein: CASSLGMTGGTDTQYF.

The V and J genes are TRBV5-1 and TRBJ1-3, with TRBD1 identical over 7 bases. The CDR3 covers 16 residues. Germline values: CDR1 SGHRS, CDR2 YFSETQ. Trimming at V came to 3 bases and at J to 0 bases, leaving 6 bases not matched to a gene. The CDR3 is CASSSTGLNSGNTIYF. In DNA, the CDR3 is TGCGCCAGCAGCTCGACAGGGTTAAACTCTGGAAACACCATATATTTT.

This chain connects TRBV5-1 to TRBJ1-6; D gene ambiguous. V lost 1 base to trimming and J lost 6 bases, with 11 bases between them. The germline V gene encodes CDR1 SGHRS and CDR2 YFSETQ. The CDR3 covers 15 residues. This chain's CDR3 is CASSLYGLGNSPLHF. CDR3 DNA: TGCGCCAGCAGCTTGTATGGTTTAGGTAATTCACCCCTCCACTTT.

V is TRBV2 and J is TRBJ2-5; TRBD1 aligns across 7 bases. The CDR3 has 12 amino acids. With V trimmed by 7 bases and J by 3 bases, 2 bases remained unmatched. The V gene's germline CDR1 is SNHLY and CDR2 FYNNEI. The CDR3 is CASKTGEETQYF. The CDR3 region has the DNA TGTGCCAGCAAAACAGGGGAAGAGACCCAGTACTTC.

The chain combines TRBV12-5 with TRBJ2-7; 8 nucleotides match TRBD1. The length of the CDR3 is 15 residues. CDR1 is LGHNT, CDR2 FRNRAP, per germline. Losses at the gene ends were 6 bases for V and 2 bases for J; bases not matched to a gene: 9. This CDR3 is CASGPRDRRTYEQYF. CDR3 nucleotides: TGTGCTAGTGGCCCGAGGGACAGGCGAACCTACGAGCAGTACTTC.

This clone has only one observation. The chain has TRBV30 and TRBJ1-5; D not resolved. Germline CDR1 reads GTSNPN; CDR2 reads SVGIG (reference sequence). This CDR3 is built from 12 residues. V was trimmed by 0 bases and J by 5 bases, leaving 5 bases between them. The CDR3 loop reads CAWSVMDQPQHF. CDR3 coding DNA: TGTGCCTGGAGTGTAATGGATCAGCCCCAGCATTTT.

This clone was recorded once. The V and J genes are TRBV19 and TRBJ1-1; D is ambiguous. The CDR3 is 16 amino acids. Looked up from germline, CDR1 is LNHDA and CDR2 is SQIVND (reference sequence). Trimming cost V 7 bases and J 3 bases, with 21 bases left between them. Here the CDR3 DNA reads TGTGCCAGTACCTCCAACGTCAGGATTGGAGACACTGAAGCTTTCTTT. Translating it yields CASTSNVRIGDTEAFF.

Here the CDR3 DNA reads TGTGCCAGCAGCCAAGATCGGGAGAGGGGACTTCACTACGAGCAGTACTTC. This codes for CASSQDRERGLHYEQYF. The chain links TRBV4-2 to TRBJ2-7, with D perhaps TRBD2 (6 bases). The CDR3 loop spans 17 amino acids. V was pared by 0 bases and J by 3 bases, with 18 bases between. CDR1 LGHNA and CDR2 YNFKEQ come from the germline V gene.